One and the same sample provided the 10 T cell receptor beta chains below, sequenced in a study of T cell responses to AZD1222 COVID-19 vaccine. Using immunoSEQ multiplex PCR, the repertoire was profiled, and TCRdb retains in-frame clones only, with some absent. The data hold about 130,000 clones, with approximately 85% observed a single time. The sample was peripheral blood, taken on day 0 of AZD1222 vaccination. All receptors derive from an adult in good health.

J is TRBJ1-1 and V is TRBV7-9; TRBD1 matches 7 bases. V was pared by 4 bases and J by 8 bases, with 7 bases of the junction left unmatched. CDR3 size: 13 residues. Germline V gene data show CDR1 as SEHNR and CDR2 as FQNEAQ (reference sequence). The CDR3 nucleotides are TGTGCCAGCAGCTCGACAGGGCAGGGGGAAGCTTTCTTT. It encodes CASSSTGQGEAFF. The whole variable domain, remainder taken from reference TRBV7-9 and TRBJ1-1, is DTGVSQNPRHKITKRGQNVTFRCDPISEHNRLYWYRQTLGQGPEFLTYFQNEAQLEKSRLLSDRFSAERPKGSFSTLEIQRTEQGDSAMYLCASSSTGQGEAFFGQGTRLTVV.

The chain is built from TRBV30 and TRBJ2-7; no definite D call. The V end lost 0 bases, the J end lost 3 bases, and 6 bases lay between the germline ends. The CDR3 consists of 12 residues. Per the germline V gene, CDR1 is GTSNPN and CDR2 is SVGIG (reference sequence). The CDR3 coding sequence is TGTGCCTGGAGTGTACCCAGCTACGAGCAGTACTTC. The encoded protein is CAWSVPSYEQYF.

The chain uses TRBV5-4 and TRBJ2-5, with a weak D call TRBD2 (7 bases). This CDR3 region has 14 residues. Germline-derived CDR1 and CDR2 are SGHNT and YYREEE (reference sequence). V gave up 4 bases and J gave up 4 bases, with 14 bases separating them. Here the CDR3 reads CASSNRGGSETQYF. CDR3 sequence (DNA): TGTGCCAGCAGCAATAGGGGGGGCTCAGAGACCCAGTACTTC.

V usage is TRBV9 and J usage is TRBJ2-1, with TRBD2 matching over 7 bases. Germline V gene lookup returns CDR1 SGDLS and CDR2 YYNGEE. Trimming took 0 bases from V and 0 from J; bases not matched to a gene: 3. The CDR3 has 16 amino acids. The CDR3 loop reads CASSVAGGSSYNEQFF. Written as DNA, the CDR3 is TGTGCCAGCAGCGTAGCCGGGGGGAGCTCCTACAATGAGCAGTTCTTC.

The chain has TRBV18 and TRBJ1-5, with D unresolved. Germline values: CDR1 KGHSH, CDR2 LQKENI. Trimming took 0 bases from V and 3 from J, leaving 6 bases between them. The CDR3 is made up of 14 amino acids. DNA of the CDR3: TGTGCCAGCTCACCACCGCGGCTCAATCAGCCCCAGCATTTT. Its translation is CASSPPRLNQPQHF.

The CDR3 DNA reads TGTGCCACCAGTGACCCTGGACAGACTGAAAAACTGTTTTTT. Amino acid sequence: CATSDPGQTEKLFF. The chain recombines TRBV24-1 with TRBJ1-4, with D possibly TRBD1 on 6 matching bases. The CDR3 spans 14 residues. Germline loops: CDR1 KGHDR, CDR2 SFDVKD. The V end was cut by 4 bases, the J end by 7 bases, with 12 bases between.

The CDR3 reads CASSLGTVYGYTF. For the CDR3, the DNA is TGTGCCAGCAGCTTAGGCACAGTCTATGGCTACACCTTC. V and J are TRBV7-2 and TRBJ1-2, with unresolved D. The CDR3 has 13 residues. Trimming left V 1 base short and J 4 bases short, with 7 bases between. CDR1 is SGHTA and CDR2 is FQGNSA in the germline V gene.

The chain uses TRBV6-1 and TRBJ2-7; 7 bases match TRBD2. J gave up 2 bases and V 1 base, and 5 bases lay outside the gene matches. The CDR3 is made up of 15 amino acids. Germline V gene lookup returns CDR1 MNHNS and CDR2 SASEGT. The CDR3 DNA sequence: TGTGCCAGCAGTGAAGAGGCTAGCGGACCCTACGAGCAGTACTTC. Protein product: CASSEEASGPYEQYF.

V usage is TRBV9 and J usage is TRBJ2-2; D unclear. Deletions cut 2 bases from V and 7 bases from J, with 12 bases between. Germline V gives CDR1 SGDLS, CDR2 YYNGEE. This CDR3 is built from 14 residues. CDR3 nucleotides: TGTGCCAGCAGCGTTAAACCAGCCGGCGGGGAGCTGTTTTTT. Its protein product is CASSVKPAGGELFF.

This clone was found once. The chain has TRBV3-1 (or the pseudogene TRBV3-2) and TRBJ2-5, with no clear D. Deletions cut 4 bases from V and 7 bases from J, with 10 bases between. The CDR3 is 12 residues long. Germline-derived CDR1 and CDR2 are LGHDT and YNNKEL (reference sequence). Written as DNA, the CDR3 is TGTGCCAGCAGCCCCGCCGAAGGGACCCAGTACTTC. Translating gives CASSPAEGTQYF.